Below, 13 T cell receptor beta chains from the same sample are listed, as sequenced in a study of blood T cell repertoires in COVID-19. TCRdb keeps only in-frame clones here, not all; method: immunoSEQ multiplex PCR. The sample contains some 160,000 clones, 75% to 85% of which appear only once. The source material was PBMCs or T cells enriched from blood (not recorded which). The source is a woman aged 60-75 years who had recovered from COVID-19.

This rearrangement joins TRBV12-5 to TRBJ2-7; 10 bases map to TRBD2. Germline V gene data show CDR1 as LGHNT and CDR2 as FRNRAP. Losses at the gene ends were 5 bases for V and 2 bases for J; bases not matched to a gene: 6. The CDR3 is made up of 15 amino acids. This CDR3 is CASGLERGGTYEQYF. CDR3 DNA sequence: TGTGCTAGTGGTCTCGAGCGGGGGGGCACCTACGAGCAGTACTTC.

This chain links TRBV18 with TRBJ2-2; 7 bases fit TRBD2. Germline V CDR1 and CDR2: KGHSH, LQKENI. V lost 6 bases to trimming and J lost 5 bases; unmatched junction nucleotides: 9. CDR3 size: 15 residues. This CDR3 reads CASSSAPGGTGELFF. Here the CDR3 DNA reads TGTGCCAGCTCCTCCGCGCCGGGAGGAACCGGGGAGCTGTTTTTT.

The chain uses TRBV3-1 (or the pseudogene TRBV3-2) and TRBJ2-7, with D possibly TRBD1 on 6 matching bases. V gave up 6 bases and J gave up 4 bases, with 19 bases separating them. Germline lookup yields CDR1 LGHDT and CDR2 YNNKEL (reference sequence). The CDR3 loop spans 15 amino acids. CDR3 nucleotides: TGTGCCAGCAGAATTCCGGGACAAGGGCGATACGAGCAGTACTTC. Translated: CASRIPGQGRYEQYF.

The CDR3 DNA follows: TGTGCCAGCAGTGAAGCCAAGGGGGAGACCCAGTACTTC. This sequence encodes CASSEAKGETQYF. The V gene is TRBV6-1, the J gene TRBJ2-5; possible D gene TRBD1, 5 bases. Trimming removed 0 bases from V and 5 bases from J, with 7 bases in between. Germline CDR1 is MNHNS and CDR2 is SASEGT. This CDR3 comprises 13 residues.

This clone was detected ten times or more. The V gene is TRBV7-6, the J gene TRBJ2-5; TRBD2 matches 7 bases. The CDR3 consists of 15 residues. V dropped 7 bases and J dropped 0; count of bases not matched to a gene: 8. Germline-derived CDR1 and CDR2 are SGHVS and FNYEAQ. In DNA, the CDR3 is TGTGCCAGCAACCCCAGCGGGGTGTACCAAGAGACCCAGTACTTC. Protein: CASNPSGVYQETQYF.

The CDR3 nucleotides read TGTGCCAGCACCCAAAGGGGCAGGGGCAACAATGAGCAGTTCTTC. Its translation: CASTQRGRGNNEQFF. This chain connects TRBV2 to TRBJ2-1, with D maybe TRBD1 (6 bases). Germline-derived CDR1 and CDR2 are SNHLY and FYNNEI. V shed 7 bases and J shed 5 bases, with 18 bases lying between them. The CDR3 covers 15 residues.

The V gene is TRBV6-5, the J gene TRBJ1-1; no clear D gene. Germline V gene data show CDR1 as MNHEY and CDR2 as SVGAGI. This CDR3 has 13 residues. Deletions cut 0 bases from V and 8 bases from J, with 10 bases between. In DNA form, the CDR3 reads TGTGCCAGCAGTTACTCGAACGGTAAAGAAGCTTTCTTT. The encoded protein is CASSYSNGKEAFF.

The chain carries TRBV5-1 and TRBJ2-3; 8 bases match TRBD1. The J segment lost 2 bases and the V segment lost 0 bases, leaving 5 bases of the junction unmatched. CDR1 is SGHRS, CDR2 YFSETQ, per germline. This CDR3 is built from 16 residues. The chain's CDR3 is CASSLADRGFTDTQYF. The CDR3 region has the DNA TGCGCCAGCAGCTTGGCTGACAGGGGTTTCACAGATACGCAGTATTTT.

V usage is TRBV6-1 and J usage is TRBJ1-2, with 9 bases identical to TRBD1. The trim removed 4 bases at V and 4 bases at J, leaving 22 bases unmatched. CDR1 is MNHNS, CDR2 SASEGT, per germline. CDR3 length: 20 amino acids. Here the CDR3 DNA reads TGTGCCAGCAGTGGACTGATAGAACCGGGACAGGGTCACAATTTCTATGGCTACACCTTC. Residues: CASSGLIEPGQGHNFYGYTF.

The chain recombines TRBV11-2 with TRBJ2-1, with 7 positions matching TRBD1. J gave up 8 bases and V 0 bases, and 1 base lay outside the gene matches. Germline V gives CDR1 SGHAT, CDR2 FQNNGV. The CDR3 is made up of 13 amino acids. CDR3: CASSLEGGDEQFF. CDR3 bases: TGTGCCAGCAGCTTAGAAGGGGGCGATGAGCAGTTCTTC.

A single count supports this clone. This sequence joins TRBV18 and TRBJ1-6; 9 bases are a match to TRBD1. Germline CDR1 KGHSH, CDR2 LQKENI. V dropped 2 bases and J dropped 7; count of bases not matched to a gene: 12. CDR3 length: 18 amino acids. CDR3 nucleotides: TGTGCCAGCTCACCATACTCGAACTCCGGGACAGGGAATTCACCCCTCCACTTT. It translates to CASSPYSNSGTGNSPLHF.

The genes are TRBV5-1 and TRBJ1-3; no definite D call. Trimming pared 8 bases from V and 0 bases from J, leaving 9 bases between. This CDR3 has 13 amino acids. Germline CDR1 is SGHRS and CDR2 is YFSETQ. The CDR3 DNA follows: TGCGCCAGTAGTTCCGACTCTGGAAACACCATATATTTT. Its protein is CASSSDSGNTIYF.

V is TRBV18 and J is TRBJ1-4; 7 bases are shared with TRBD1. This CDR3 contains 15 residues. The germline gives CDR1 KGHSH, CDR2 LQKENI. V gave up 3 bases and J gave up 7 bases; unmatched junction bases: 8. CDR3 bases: TGTGCCAGCTCACCGAACAGGGGACCTAGTGAAAAACTGTTTTTT. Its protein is CASSPNRGPSEKLFF.